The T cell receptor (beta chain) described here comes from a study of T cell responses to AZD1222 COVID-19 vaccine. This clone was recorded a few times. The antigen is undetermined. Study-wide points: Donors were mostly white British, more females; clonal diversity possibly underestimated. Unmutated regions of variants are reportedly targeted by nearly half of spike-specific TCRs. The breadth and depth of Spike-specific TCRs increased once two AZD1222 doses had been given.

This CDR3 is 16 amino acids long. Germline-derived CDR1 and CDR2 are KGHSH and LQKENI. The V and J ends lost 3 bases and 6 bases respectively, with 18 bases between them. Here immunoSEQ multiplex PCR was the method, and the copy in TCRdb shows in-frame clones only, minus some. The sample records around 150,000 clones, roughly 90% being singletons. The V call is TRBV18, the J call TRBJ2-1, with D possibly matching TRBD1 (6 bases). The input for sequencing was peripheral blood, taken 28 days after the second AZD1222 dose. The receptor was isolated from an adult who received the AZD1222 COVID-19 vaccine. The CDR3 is CASSPPHAGAGNEQFF. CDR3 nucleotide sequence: TGTGCCAGCTCACCGCCCCACGCAGGGGCTGGCAATGAGCAGTTCTTC.